The 26 T cell receptor beta chains below come from one sample, sequenced in a study of T cell responses to AZD1222 COVID-19 vaccine (dated by TCRdb to the early 2020s). Taken with the paper, the label for time point translates to: about 28 days (+/-7) after the second vaccine dose. Library creation used the immunoSEQ multiplex PCR assay. TCRdb's version of the immuneACCESS table is confined to in-frame rearrangements and falls short of the full clone set. An unresolved V gene accounts for under half of the shortfall where checked; the remainder is of unknown origin. The sample has 130,000 to 150,000 clones on record, approximately 91% of them singletons. Jointly, the top ten make up less than 2% of the sample. The starting material was peripheral blood, obtained 28 days after the second AZD1222 dose. The receptors shown here come from an adult who received the AZD1222 COVID-19 vaccine.

This chain connects TRBV6-5 to TRBJ2-2; 7 positions match TRBD1. With 7 bases clipped from V and 4 bases from J, the junction kept 6 bases outside the gene matches. Per the germline V gene, CDR1 is MNHEY and CDR2 is SVGAGI. The CDR3 sequence is 14 residues long. In DNA form, the CDR3 reads TGTGCCAGCATTAAAGGACAGGCCACCGGGGAGCTGTTTTTT. Residues: CASIKGQATGELFF.

The chain has TRBV12-3 or TRBV12-4 and TRBJ1-5; TRBD1 matches 7 bases. This CDR3 region has 13 residues. V lost 6 bases and J lost 6; bases outside the gene matches: 5. CDR3 region: CASREGGVQPQHF. In DNA form, the CDR3 reads TGTGCCAGCAGGGAAGGGGGCGTTCAGCCCCAGCATTTT.

This clone occurred a few times. The rearrangement joins TRBV4-2 to TRBJ2-3; 10 bases are shared with TRBD2. J gave up 4 bases and V 1 base, and 8 bases lay outside the gene matches. CDR1 is LGHNA, CDR2 YNFKEQ, per germline. The length of the CDR3 is 17 residues. This CDR3 is CASSQGLAGNGADTQYF. The CDR3, as DNA: TGTGCCAGCAGCCAAGGACTAGCGGGTAATGGGGCAGATACGCAGTATTTT.

The chain employs TRBV3-1 (or the pseudogene TRBV3-2) and TRBJ1-3; D is ambiguous. V was trimmed by 2 bases and J by 0 bases, leaving 8 bases between them. Germline loops: CDR1 LGHDT, CDR2 YNNKEL (reference sequence). The CDR3 extends over 15 amino acids. The CDR3 region has the DNA TGTGCCAGCAGCCAAACATCAGGCTCTGGAAACACCATATATTTT. Translated: CASSQTSGSGNTIYF.

This chain joins TRBV13 and TRBJ2-1; 10 nucleotides agree with TRBD1. The CDR3 is 14 amino acids. V lost 5 bases to trimming and J lost 9 bases; unmatched junction nucleotides: 7. Germline V gives CDR1 PRHDT, CDR2 FYEKMQ (reference sequence). CDR3 loop: CASSLRDRGVEQFF. CDR3 bases: TGTGCCAGCAGCCTCCGGGACAGGGGTGTTGAGCAGTTCTTC.

The chain has TRBV19 and TRBJ2-3; 10 nucleotides agree with TRBD1. V gave up 5 bases and J gave up 3 bases; unmatched junction bases: 14. Germline-derived CDR1 and CDR2 are LNHDA and SQIVND (reference sequence). There are 18 residues in the CDR3. As DNA, the CDR3 is TGTGCCAGTAGTTCAAGCCTCAGACAGGGGGCATCGACAGATACGCAGTATTTT. Its protein is CASSSSLRQGASTDTQYF.

This clone was seen once. This chain uses TRBV19 with TRBJ1-2; D possibly corresponds to TRBD1 (5 bases). The CDR3 consists of 15 residues. From germline, CDR1 is LNHDA and CDR2 SQIVND (reference sequence). V was shortened by 3 bases and J by 2 bases, with 13 bases between the two germline ends. In nucleotides, the CDR3 is TGTGCCAGTAGTATGAGGGGCCGGCCCAACTATGGCTACACCTTC. Translating it yields CASSMRGRPNYGYTF. Together with reference TRBV19 and TRBJ1-2, the CDR3 gives the full variable domain: DGGITQSPKYLFRKEGQNVTLSCEQNLNHDAMYWYRQDPGQGLRLIYYSQIVNDFQKGDIAEGYSVSREKKESFPLTVTSAQKNPTAFYLCASSMRGRPNYGYTFGSGTRLTVV.

The chain employs TRBV6-5 and TRBJ1-5; D remains ambiguous. The CDR3 sequence is 13 residues long. Germline CDR1 is MNHEY and CDR2 is SVGAGI. Trimming took 5 bases from V and 0 from J, leaving 5 bases between them. The CDR3 loop reads CASSRNSNQPQHF. CDR3 coding DNA: TGTGCCAGCAGTCGAAATAGCAATCAGCCCCAGCATTTT.

This chain connects TRBV2 to TRBJ1-1; D is uncertain. CDR3 length: 13 amino acids. Trimming cost V 4 bases and J 4 bases, with 10 bases left between them. The germline V gene has CDR1 SNHLY and CDR2 FYNNEI. The CDR3 reads CASSGVKGTEAFF. As DNA, the CDR3 is TGTGCCAGCAGTGGAGTGAAGGGCACTGAAGCTTTCTTT.

Points on this clone: Other DNA sequences within the sample encode an identical CDR3. The chain carries TRBV2 and TRBJ1-1; TRBD1 is a possible D gene (6 bases). Trimming pared 5 bases from V and 1 base from J, leaving 11 bases between. This CDR3 has 14 amino acids. CDR1 and CDR2 from the germline V gene are SNHLY and FYNNEI. This CDR3 reads CASSLQGPNTEAFF. CDR3 DNA: TGTGCCAGCAGTCTTCAGGGGCCGAACACTGAAGCTTTCTTT.

The chain has TRBV19 and TRBJ1-2; D is perhaps TRBD1 (6 bases). Germline values: CDR1 LNHDA, CDR2 SQIVND (reference sequence). V was cut by 5 bases and J by 4 bases, with 11 bases left in between. The length of the CDR3 is 13 residues. CDR3 DNA sequence: TGTGCCAGTAGTGGGGCCAGGGGCTATGGCTACACCTTC. As protein: CASSGARGYGYTF.

The V call is TRBV5-1, the J call TRBJ2-1; no firm D call. This CDR3 spans 13 amino acids. Germline V gives CDR1 SGHRS, CDR2 YFSETQ. Trimming shortened V by 3 bases and J by 3 bases, and 7 bases separated the two germline ends. The CDR3 region is CASSSDVYNEQFF. CDR3 coding DNA: TGCGCCAGCAGCTCTGACGTCTACAATGAGCAGTTCTTC. The variable domain in full, with the rest retrieved from reference TRBV5-1 and TRBJ2-1, is KAGVTQTPRYLIKTRGQQVTLSCSPISGHRSVSWYQQTPGQGLQFLFEYFSETQRNKGNFPGRFSGRQFSNSRSEMNVSTLELGDSALYLCASSSDVYNEQFFGPGTRLTVL.

This clone was seen once. V usage is TRBV3-1 (or the pseudogene TRBV3-2) and J usage is TRBJ1-2, with 8 bases fitting TRBD1. The germline V gene encodes CDR1 LGHDT and CDR2 YNNKEL (reference sequence). The V gene end was trimmed by 6 bases and the J gene end by 2 bases; junction bases not matched to a gene: 5. The CDR3 runs 14 residues. The CDR3 DNA is TGTGCCAGCAGTCGCGGACAGGGCAACTATGGCTACACCTTC. Protein: CASSRGQGNYGYTF.

This clone is a singleton in its sample. V is TRBV27 and J is TRBJ2-1, with 10 nucleotides matching TRBD2. The CDR3 extends over 18 amino acids. In germline, CDR1 is MNHEY, CDR2 SMNVEV (reference sequence). Unmatched junction bases numbered 11, after V lost 2 bases and J lost 4 bases. CDR3 residues: CASSLVAGGPLFYNEQFF. CDR3 in DNA: TGTGCCAGCAGTTTAGTAGCGGGAGGTCCCCTGTTTTACAATGAGCAGTTCTTC.

This clone was detected once. The chain uses TRBV30 and TRBJ1-4; D ambiguous. V dropped 0 bases and J dropped 5 bases, with 7 bases sitting between them. The germline V gene encodes CDR1 GTSNPN and CDR2 SVGIG (reference sequence). The CDR3 consists of 13 residues. The CDR3 DNA reads TGTGCCTGGAGTGTTGTCTTCAATGAAAAACTGTTTTTT. This sequence encodes CAWSVVFNEKLFF.

The chain joins TRBV12-2 to TRBJ1-5; the D call of TRBD1 is as the table states it, not checked on the DNA. TRBV12-2 is deemed a pseudogene. The CDR3 has 15 residues. The DNA for the CDR3 is TGTGCAAGTCGCCTCACACAGAGTCCTCGGCAGCCCCAGCATTTT. Translating gives CASRLTQSPRQPQHF.

This clone was seen just once. This rearrangement joins TRBV5-1 to TRBJ1-2; TRBD1 is a possible D gene (5 bases). The germline gives CDR1 SGHRS, CDR2 YFSETQ. V was shortened by 0 bases and J by 10 bases, with 16 bases between the two germline ends. The CDR3 has 14 amino acids. As DNA, the CDR3 is TGCGCCAGCAGCTTGGAGGGGAGGGACCTTGACTACACCTTC. It yields the protein CASSLEGRDLDYTF.

The chain employs TRBV7-3 and TRBJ2-3; D is perhaps TRBD2 (6 bases). The germline gives CDR1 SGHTA, CDR2 FQGTGA. With 5 bases removed from V and 4 bases from J, the gap between germline ends came to 16 bases. The CDR3 covers 15 residues. In nucleotides, the CDR3 is TGTGCCAGCAGCCGCAGGGTGGGGGGTGCAGATACGCAGTATTTT. This gives the protein CASSRRVGGADTQYF.

The rearrangement uses TRBV18 and TRBJ2-7; TRBD1 might be the D (6 bases). CDR3 size: 14 residues. The V end was cut by 5 bases, the J end by 2 bases, with 13 bases between. Germline V gene data show CDR1 as KGHSH and CDR2 as LQKENI. Written as DNA, the CDR3 is TGTGCCAGCTCAACTTACAGGGCACCCTACGAGCAGTACTTC. Its protein is CASSTYRAPYEQYF.

The V call is TRBV15, the J call TRBJ1-3; maybe TRBD1 (6 bases). This CDR3 spans 14 amino acids. V lost 4 bases, J lost 0 bases, and 7 bases lay in between. Germline V gene data show CDR1 as LNHNV and CDR2 as YYDKDF (reference sequence). The CDR3, as DNA: TGTGCCACCAGCAAAGGGGGCTCTGGAAACACCATATATTTT. Translating gives CATSKGGSGNTIYF.

The rearrangement uses TRBV2 and TRBJ1-6; perhaps TRBD1 as D (5 bases). The germline V and J ends were trimmed by 7 bases and 7 bases, with 14 bases remaining between them. CDR3 length: 14 amino acids. Looked up from germline, CDR1 is SNHLY and CDR2 is FYNNEI. The CDR3 region has the DNA TGTGCCAGCAATTACAGGCAGCCAAATTCACCCCTCCACTTT. Amino acid sequence: CASNYRQPNSPLHF.

As to this clone: Other DNA sequences within the sample encode an identical CDR3. The V and J genes are TRBV6-5 and TRBJ2-7; D is possibly TRBD1 (5 bases). Trimming pared 5 bases from V and 3 bases from J, leaving 8 bases between. This CDR3 region has 12 residues. The germline V gene encodes CDR1 MNHEY and CDR2 SVGAGI. The CDR3 sequence is CASSKTDYEQYF. CDR3 in DNA: TGTGCCAGCAGTAAGACAGACTACGAGCAGTACTTC.

This clone came up a few times. The chain couples TRBV15 to TRBJ1-1, with TRBD1 as a possible D gene (6 bases). The CDR3 contains 15 residues. V lost 5 bases and J lost 4, with 17 bases in between. Germline CDR1 LNHNV, CDR2 YYDKDF (reference sequence). This CDR3 is CATSESGARVTEAFF. The CDR3 DNA reads TGTGCCACCAGCGAGTCGGGGGCACGGGTCACTGAAGCTTTCTTT.

The genes are TRBV7-9 and TRBJ1-2, with 7 bases matching TRBD1. Germline assignment: CDR1 SEHNR and CDR2 FQNEAQ (reference sequence). The CDR3 has 15 amino acids. The trim removed 1 base at V and 4 bases at J, leaving 6 bases unmatched. CDR3 DNA sequence: TGTGCCAGCAGCTTAGGACAGGGAGTCTTCTATGGCTACACCTTC. Translating gives CASSLGQGVFYGYTF.

The chain carries TRBV2 and TRBJ2-5; tentatively, D is TRBD2 (6 bases). Germline V CDR1 and CDR2: SNHLY, FYNNEI. CDR3 length: 14 residues. Between the trimmed V and J ends, which lost 7 bases and 3 bases, there was a span of 15 bases. The DNA for the CDR3 is TGTGCCAGCACAGCGAGGGCGGGAAAAGAGACCCAGTACTTC. It encodes CASTARAGKETQYF.

V is TRBV3-1 (or the pseudogene TRBV3-2) and J is TRBJ2-3; 7 bases map to TRBD1. CDR1 is LGHDT, CDR2 YNNKEL, per germline (reference sequence). The CDR3 consists of 16 residues. The V gene end was trimmed by 1 base and the J gene end by 2 bases; junction bases not matched to a gene: 6. CDR3 nucleotides: TGTGCCAGCAGCCAAGCCCGGACAGGATACACAGATACGCAGTATTTT. Residues: CASSQARTGYTDTQYF.